The 24 T cell receptor beta chains below all came from one sample that was sequenced in a study of blood T cell repertoires in COVID-19. Here immunoSEQ multiplex PCR was the method, and the copy in TCRdb shows in-frame clones only, minus some. The sample lists roughly 200,000 clones; roughly 90% were seen once. Material: peripheral blood. These TCRs come from a man between 65 and 85 years old with acute or convalescent COVID-19.

This clone appeared a single time. The chain uses TRBV10-3 and TRBJ2-7; 10 bases agree with TRBD1. Germline V lookup: CDR1 ENHRY, CDR2 SYGVKD. V lost 6 bases to trimming and J lost 3 bases; unmatched junction nucleotides: 5. The CDR3 has 14 residues. The CDR3 DNA sequence: TGTGCCATCAGGCCGGGACAGGGGATCTACGAGCAGTACTTC. Amino acids: CAIRPGQGIYEQYF.

This chain uses TRBV20-1 with TRBJ1-2, with 12 bases fitting TRBD1. Trimming removed 5 bases from V and 8 bases from J; junction bases left unmatched: 0. This CDR3 contains 11 residues. Germline lookup yields CDR1 DFQATT and CDR2 SNEGSKA (reference sequence). Written as DNA, the CDR3 is TGCAGTGCTGGGACAGGGGGCGGCTACACCTTC. Translating gives CSAGTGGGYTF.

CDR3: CASSLMLGAVNTEAFF. The CDR3 DNA reads as TGCGCCAGCAGCCTCATGTTGGGGGCAGTGAACACTGAAGCTTTCTTT. The chain links TRBV4-3 to TRBJ1-1; TRBD1 is a possible D gene (6 bases). Germline assignment: CDR1 LGHNA and CDR2 YSLEER. V lost 4 bases to trimming and J lost 0 bases, with 15 bases between them. This CDR3 spans 16 amino acids.

This chain joins TRBV19 and TRBJ2-4; 7 nucleotides agree with TRBD1. The V segment lost 4 bases and the J segment 4 bases; nucleotides outside the gene matches: 4. Germline loops: CDR1 LNHDA, CDR2 SQIVND (reference sequence). The CDR3 sequence is 14 residues long. CDR3 coding DNA: TGTGCCAGTAGTAGAGGGGGCAATAAAAACATTCAGTACTTC. Protein: CASSRGGNKNIQYF.

This rearrangement joins TRBV30 to TRBJ1-3; TRBD1 might be the D (5 bases). Germline assignment: CDR1 GTSNPN and CDR2 SVGIG (reference sequence). The CDR3 is made up of 14 amino acids. V dropped 0 bases and J dropped 4 bases, with 10 bases sitting between them. The CDR3 DNA sequence: TGTGCCTGGAGTGTACGGGGGAACGGAAACACCATATATTTT. It yields the protein CAWSVRGNGNTIYF.

Here the CDR3 DNA reads TGCAGCGTTAAAGCAGGGACAGGGGGAGGAGAGACCCAGTACTTC. It specifies CSVKAGTGGGETQYF. The rearrangement links TRBV29-1 to TRBJ2-5; 11 nucleotides line up with TRBD1. Unmatched junction bases numbered 9, after V lost 5 bases and J lost 4 bases. Germline CDR1 reads SQVTM; CDR2 reads ANQGSEA. The CDR3 is 15 residues long.

The chain employs TRBV7-9 and TRBJ2-3; tentatively, D is TRBD1 (6 bases). Germline V gene lookup returns CDR1 SEHNR and CDR2 FQNEAQ (reference sequence). Trimming pared 4 bases from V and 1 base from J, leaving 12 bases between. CDR3 length equals 15 residues. Here the CDR3 reads CASSSSGVGTDTQYF. DNA for the CDR3: TGTGCCAGCAGCTCCTCAGGGGTCGGCACAGATACGCAGTATTTT.

The chain employs TRBV5-1 and TRBJ2-7; D is perhaps TRBD2 (5 bases). In germline, CDR1 is SGHRS, CDR2 YFSETQ. The CDR3 contains 13 residues. Trimming took 3 bases from V and 4 from J, leaving 11 bases between them. In nucleotides, the CDR3 is TGCGCCAGCAGCTCAGAGGGCCGATACGAGCAGTACTTC. Its protein product is CASSSEGRYEQYF.

This clone was observed a single time. V is TRBV18 and J is TRBJ1-2, with TRBD1 as a possible D gene (6 bases). The CDR3 runs to 12 residues. Trimming shortened V by 4 bases and J by 4 bases, and 7 bases separated the two germline ends. The germline gives CDR1 KGHSH, CDR2 LQKENI. This CDR3 reads CASSQDSYGYTF. The CDR3 region has the DNA TGTGCCAGCTCACAGGACAGCTATGGCTACACCTTC. The full variable domain, in which reference TRBV18 and TRBJ1-2 provide the parts outside the CDR3, is NAGVMQNPRHLVRRRGQEARLRCSPMKGHSHVYWYRQLPEEGLKFMVYLQKENIIDESGMPKERFSAEFPKEGPSILRIQQVVRGDSAAYFCASSQDSYGYTFGSGTRLTVV.

This rearrangement joins TRBV25-1 to TRBJ2-4, with unresolved D. The V end was cut by 3 bases, the J end by 1 base, with 10 bases between. Germline assignment: CDR1 MGHDK and CDR2 SYGVNS. CDR3 length: 15 amino acids. CDR3 protein: CASSEMRHAKNIQYF. Written as DNA, the CDR3 is TGTGCCAGCAGTGAGATGAGGCACGCCAAAAACATTCAGTACTTC.

The chain employs TRBV28 and TRBJ2-3; maybe TRBD2 (6 bases). The CDR3 covers 14 residues. The germline V gene has CDR1 MDHEN and CDR2 SYDVKM. CDR3 region: CATSGEPLTDTQYF. CDR3 nucleotide sequence: TGTGCGACCTCGGGGGAACCCCTCACAGATACGCAGTATTTT.

This rearrangement joins TRBV11-3 to TRBJ2-7; 7 nucleotides agree with TRBD1. The CDR3 contains 13 residues. The V and J ends lost 5 bases and 6 bases, in that order; junction bases with no gene match: 7. CDR1 is SGHNT, CDR2 YENEEA, per germline. The CDR3 nucleotides read TGTGCCAGCAGCCGGGGACAGACTGGCGAGCAGTACTTC. It encodes CASSRGQTGEQYF.

The rearrangement uses TRBV7-9 and TRBJ2-1; 10 bases map to TRBD2. The CDR3 contains 14 residues. Germline CDR1 is SEHNR and CDR2 is FQNEAQ (reference sequence). After removal of 5 bases from V and 9 bases from J, the junction contained 7 bases not matched to a gene. The DNA for the CDR3 is TGTGCCAGCAGCCGCCTAGCGGGAGTGGGTGAGCAGTTCTTC. Amino acids: CASSRLAGVGEQFF.

In DNA form, the CDR3 reads TGTGCCAGTAGTGTACAGAGGGACTATCAGCCCCAGCATTTT. This gives the protein CASSVQRDYQPQHF. The chain joins TRBV19 to TRBJ1-5, with D maybe TRBD1 (5 bases). CDR3 length: 14 residues. The V gene lost 5 bases and the J gene lost 5 bases, with 13 bases spanning the gap. CDR1 is LNHDA, CDR2 SQIVND, per germline (reference sequence).

The chain recombines TRBV11-3 with TRBJ2-4, with a possible D match to TRBD1 (6 bases). The length of the CDR3 is 13 residues. V was clipped by 5 bases and J by 6 bases, with 11 bases between them. Germline V gene data show CDR1 as SGHNT and CDR2 as YENEEA. The CDR3 region is CASSAGQRNIQYF. The CDR3 DNA reads TGTGCCAGCAGCGCCGGACAGAGAAACATTCAGTACTTC.

The CDR3 DNA is TGTGCCAGCAGCCCGGGACTAGCGGGAGAAGAGACCCAGTACTTC. Its translation: CASSPGLAGEETQYF. This rearrangement joins TRBV5-8 to TRBJ2-5, with 14 bases identical to TRBD2. This CDR3 region has 15 residues. Unmatched junction bases numbered 2, after V lost 4 bases and J lost 3 bases. Germline V gives CDR1 SGHTS, CDR2 YDEGEE.

V gene TRBV12-3 or TRBV12-4 combines with J gene TRBJ1-1; no clear D gene. The CDR3 consists of 13 residues. Trimming cost V 7 bases and J 5 bases, with 14 bases left between them. The CDR3 coding sequence is TGTGCCAGCACCCCGAGCCCTGGTACTGAAGCTTTCTTT. It encodes CASTPSPGTEAFF.

The J gene is TRBJ1-2, the V gene TRBV18; 7 positions agree with TRBD1. There are 14 residues in the CDR3. Germline V lookup: CDR1 KGHSH, CDR2 LQKENI. V lost 5 bases and J lost 4; bases outside the gene matches: 7. The CDR3 protein is CASSLGQAGYGYTF. DNA of the CDR3: TGTGCCAGCTCATTAGGACAGGCTGGCTATGGCTACACCTTC.

The chain carries TRBV11-3 and TRBJ2-1, with TRBD2 identical over 7 bases. Germline lookup yields CDR1 SGHNT and CDR2 YENEEA. With 1 base clipped from V and 5 bases from J, the junction kept 8 bases outside the gene matches. The CDR3 is 16 residues long. The CDR3 loop reads CASSLAGGGKNNEQFF. DNA for the CDR3: TGTGCCAGCAGCTTAGCTGGGGGAGGGAAAAACAATGAGCAGTTCTTC.

The chain links TRBV6-1 to TRBJ2-2, with 9 bases identical to TRBD2. The germline V gene has CDR1 MNHNS and CDR2 SASEGT. This CDR3 has 14 residues. Trimming removed 3 bases from V and 7 bases from J; junction bases left unmatched: 3. CDR3 DNA sequence: TGTGCCAGCAGTGACCTAGCGGGATACGGGGAGCTGTTTTTT. Protein sequence: CASSDLAGYGELFF.

This chain uses TRBV6-2 or TRBV6-3 with TRBJ2-7, with 8 nucleotides matching TRBD1. Unmatched junction bases numbered 6, after V lost 4 bases and J lost 4 bases. The CDR3 has 14 amino acids. The germline V gene has CDR1 MNHEY and CDR2 SVGEGT. CDR3 coding DNA: TGTGCCAGCAGTTCTCGGACAGGGAGTTACGAGCAGTACTTC. This sequence encodes CASSSRTGSYEQYF.

The genes are TRBV7-3 and TRBJ2-3; 7 nucleotides match TRBD2. V gave up 2 bases and J gave up 4 bases; unmatched junction bases: 3. This CDR3 spans 14 amino acids. Germline V CDR1 and CDR2: SGHTA, FQGTGA. The CDR3 bases are TGTGCCAGCAGCTTAGTGGGAGGGCCAGATACGCAGTATTTT. Translating it yields CASSLVGGPDTQYF.

In its sample, this clone was seen many times. The CDR3 nucleotides are TGCGCCAGCAGCGGTACAACGAACACCGGGGAGCTGTTTTTT. Translating gives CASSGTTNTGELFF. V gene TRBV5-1 combines with J gene TRBJ2-2; D remains ambiguous. Germline CDR1 is SGHRS and CDR2 is YFSETQ. There are 14 residues in the CDR3. Trimming cost V 4 bases and J 0 bases, with 7 bases left between them.

The chain employs TRBV7-2 and TRBJ2-7; D not resolved. CDR1 is SGHTA and CDR2 is FQGNSA in the germline V gene. Trimming stripped 3 bases from V and 0 bases from J, with 6 bases between. The CDR3 covers 13 residues. The CDR3 nucleotides read TGTGCCAGCAGCTTCGAGAGCTCCTACGAGCAGTACTTC. Translation: CASSFESSYEQYF.